This TCR beta chain was profiled in a study of beta chain features in type 1 diabetes. As regards this clone: Antigen: not known.

Study-level results: Naive, central memory and Treg TCRB repertoires appeared more alike in patients than in healthy donors.

Expressed TCRB transcripts were sequenced, since all the RNA that had been isolated was reverse transcribed. TCRdb's copy holds only in-frame clones and misses some; the assay was immunoSEQ multiplex PCR. Here the sample spans hundreds of thousands of clones, about 29% being singletons. Blood was collected once per donor into heparin, averaging approximately 0.12 L. The length of the CDR3 is 13 residues. Germline V gene lookup returns CDR1 GTSNPN and CDR2 SVGIG (reference sequence). Trimming removed 8 bases at V and 0 bases at J, with 12 bases between. This TCR was sampled from a man younger than 35 in good health. The V and J genes are TRBV30 and TRBJ2-3; no firm D call. The sequenced material came from naive CD4+ T cells from blood. The CDR3 protein is CAGAPQSTDTQYF. CDR3 bases: TGTGCCGGCGCACCTCAGAGCACAGATACGCAGTATTTT.